The clone carrying this T cell receptor (beta chain) has just a few counts. Antigen: not known. Synthesis of TCR cDNA relied on 5'RACE template switching, which attached a universal primer site and UMIs. TCRdb called the 5' RACE reads again in MiXCR, with one record for every CDR3 protein. There are 350,000 to 450,000 distinct CDR3 sequences in the sample; 6.2% occur only once, and around 16% lies in the top ten. There are 15 residues in the CDR3. CDR1 and CDR2 (germline): MGHDK, SYGVNS. V dropped 6 bases and J dropped 10; count of bases not matched to a gene: 18. The sample originates from a study of T cells after yellow fever vaccination. The wider study: The authors prepared low-cell-number fractions using SMART-Seq v4 Ultra Low Input. Broader study findings: By day 5 rather than day 15, the secondary response had peaked, though it was weaker. The study re-detected most primary-vaccination clones after the booster (roughly 96% CD4, around 90% CD8).

This clonotype was sampled from a man aged 30 to 39 who received the YFV17D yellow fever vaccine. V and J are TRBV25-1 and TRBJ2-7, with 7 bases matching TRBD2. This sample comprised PBMCs, obtained 5 days after the yellow fever booster vaccination. This CDR3 reads CASRQSGTTIPTQYF. The CDR3 DNA reads as TGTGCCAGCAGGCAATCCGGGACTACTATTCCTACTCAGTACTTC.